This paragraph covers one T cell receptor (beta chain) sequence. This clonotype appeared many times. Its antigen is still unknown. No clone much larger than this one lies a single base away; base qualities are absent. The sample is drawn from a study of regulatory T cells in long-lasting Graves disease (dated by TCRdb to the early 2020s). The study in broad terms: Patients with newly diagnosed Graves' disease had been on antithyroid drugs for under 3 months. Patients with persistent Graves' disease were compared with patients with newly diagnosed Graves' disease using TCR sequencing and RNA sequencing of peripheral blood. The study was registered as a clinical trial and conducted in China. A total of approximately 35 samples were covered by TCR sequencing, comprising some 13 persistent and some 20 newly diagnosed Graves' disease patients.

This specimen's time point label, per the study, means: newly diagnosed GD, antithyroid drugs for less than 3 months. RNA was extracted from PBMCs in TRIzol for both TCR sequencing and RNA sequencing. The diagnosis of Graves' disease followed American Thyroid Association guidelines. Patients were recruited from an endocrinology department in Xi'an, China. Each patient gave around 9.2 milliliters of peripheral blood, collected in an EDTA anticoagulant tube. Ficoll Paque Plus density gradient separation was used to isolate PBMCs, and no additional T cell sorting was done. RNA quality was checked with an Agilent 2100 Bioanalyzer and agarose gel, and concentration with a NanoDrop 2000. The paper as a whole reports these results and caveats: The small sample size was acknowledged by the authors as a limitation that may reduce accuracy. Persistent disease showed preferential use of TRBV28, TRBJ1-2 and TRBJ2-5, whereas newly diagnosed disease favored TRBV20-1 and TRBJ2-1. Lower TCR Shannon entropy and fewer highly expanded clones were observed in persistent Graves' disease patients than in newly diagnosed patients, which suggested clonal expansion. Sequencing and analysis were restricted to the TCR beta chain. The study examined only peripheral blood because the primary lesion, thyroid tissue, could not be accessed. More public clonotypes were shared among persistent patients (under 3,000) than among newly diagnosed patients (roughly 1,000).

From the cysteine up to the phenylalanine, the CDR3 has a length of 13 residues. The entry retains the CDR3 DNA only, 39 bases that are in frame from base 1. CDR1 and CDR2 (MNHEY, SMNVEV) derive from the germline V gene (reference sequence). V and J lose 3 bases and 5 bases, and a span of 8 bases separates them. Libraries came from multiplex PCR. This sample was sequenced with an Illumina HiSeq 4000. iRepertoire HTBI primers and Arm-PCR amplification of CDR3 regions were used to construct TCR beta libraries. Before sequencing, the PCR products went through gel purification. Processing in the source paper ran as follows. Gene usage analysis of CDR3 amino acid clonotypes relied on the 60 or so TRBV and 14 TRBJ segments identified across samples. Filtered high-quality paired reads were merged into contigs using COPE and FqMerger. Contigs were aligned with BLAST to IMGT TRBV, TRBD and TRBJ reference genes, and CDR3 was defined per IMGT. Any clonotype with a frequency above 0.1% was classified as a highly expanded clone. Repertoire diversity was measured by Shannon entropy, and V-J evenness by the Gini coefficient. Clonotypes shared by more than one individual were considered public. TCRdb trimmed public reads at Q25 via fastp, called clones via MiXCR and kept in-frame beta chains. Each CDR3 protein gets just one entry, which takes the most common genes and DNA from the rows behind it. The V and J calls and clone size come from TCRdb's table, not from the authors' own analysis. The sample has about 420,000 distinct CDR3 sequences on record, around 15% of them singletons. The top ten constitute 20% to 25% of the sample.

This same sample was also part of a study on T cells in Graves' hyperthyroidism and ophthalmopathy. As noted in the second study: Stable Graves' hyperthyroidism was defined as the absence of progression to ophthalmopathy over 18 months of follow-up. The hyperthyroidism patients were between 18 and 65 years old and newly diagnosed, with a disease duration of less than 2 months. Any patient with an uncontrolled infection, another autoimmune disease, pregnancy or lactation was excluded. Diagnoses were based on clinical symptoms, serum thyroxine and TRAb, thyroid ultrasound and orbital computed tomography. The first round of RT-PCR for the TCR CDR3 was performed with the HTBI primer set and the Qiagen OneStep RT-PCR kit. Most expanded thyroid clonotypes (frequency above 0.001) were also detected in blood, a finding suggesting that blood repertoires may reflect thyroid immune responses. In cross-validation, a model built on a 13 V-J signature told ophthalmopathy apart from stable hyperthyroidism with approximately 90% sensitivity and 81% to 82% specificity, and in testing the same model reached 80%/75%. In validation, progression to ophthalmopathy was predicted by the model with around 71% sensitivity and roughly 72% specificity, a median of approximately 6.5 months before onset. A discovery cohort of roughly 100 patients, roughly 43 with Graves' ophthalmopathy and 55 to 60 with stable Graves' hyperthyroidism, was used to find distinguishing TCR V-J signatures. Prospective prediction of ophthalmopathy was tested in an independent validation cohort of 18 to 20 hyperthyroidism patients and roughly 16 patients who later progressed to ophthalmopathy. The approximately 90 discovery patients were divided at random into training and test sets in a 7:3 ratio. The study also compared thyroid tissue and blood T-cell repertoires from more than five Graves' hyperthyroidism patients. After sampling, hyperthyroidism patients received methimazole starting at 30 mg daily, and ophthalmopathy patients received high-dose intravenous methylprednisolone. The libraries were constructed in a second round of multiplex PCR and then size-selected and purified. Paired-end sequencing of the libraries was performed with 100 bp reads on an Illumina HiSeq2000. SOAPnuke was used to process the raw data, with reads discarded if the reads contained adapters or uncalled bases, had a mean Phred below 15, or lacked an exact constant-primer or identifier match. COPE v1.2.5 was used to merge the high-quality paired reads, and each unique nucleotide sequence was defined as a clonotype. Clonotypes were aligned to IMGT TRBV, TRBD and TRBJ reference segments using MiTCR v1.1. Only V-J combinations with frequency above 0.0001, covering about 99% of repertoires, were analysed. The TCS score was defined as the ratio of F50 (clonal expansion) to E x V (chaos), calculated using BLOSUM62-based TCRdist between CDR3 peptides within each V-J. Welch's t-statistics and random forest reduced approximately 520 V-J features to fewer than 15, which were used in a naive Bayes classifier (R e1071). No statistical method was used to fix the sample size in advance, and group allocation was not hidden from the investigators. The paper reports TCR Vbeta CDR3 sequencing of over 130 peripheral blood samples: some 44 ophthalmopathy, fewer than 80 hyperthyroidism and 17 progressor patients.

The receptor was derived from a woman aged 18-29 years with Graves disease. Donor details come from another sample of the same person, matched by shared clones. Sequencing was performed on peripheral blood mononuclear cells (PBMCs), taken at new diagnosis, from a patient treated with antithyroid drugs. This chain joins TRBV27 to TRBJ2-1; possibly the D gene is TRBD1, per 5 matching bases. The base sequence is TGTGCCAGCAGTTTGGACAATCACAATGAGCAGTTCTTC. This yields the protein CASSLDNHNEQFF.